The 20 T cell receptor beta chains below all came from one sample that was sequenced in a study of response to subunit inactivated influenza vaccine. TCRdb fed the RT-PCR reads into MiXCR, producing one record per CDR3 protein. The sample lists roughly 540,000 distinct CDR3 sequences, less than 25% occurring once. These records were also assigned to another study, of T cells expressing NK-cell markers. That paper adds: Making the TCR beta cDNA relied on 5'RACE template switching with UMIs.

Sequencing used CD4+ T cells sorted from PBMCs, obtained roughly 12 days after vaccination. The origin of the receptors is a man aged 45-60 years who received an inactivated influenza vaccine.

A remark on this clonotype: The conserved final phenylalanine or tryptophan is absent from the CDR3, which likely points to a read error. The gene calls are TRBV5-1 and TRBJ2-1, with 8 nucleotides matching TRBD2. The CDR3 runs to 15 residues. Unmatched junction bases numbered 5, after V lost 0 bases and J lost 6 bases. CDR1 SGHRS and CDR2 YFSETQ come from the germline V gene. The CDR3 region is CASSLGASGSNEQFL. In DNA, the CDR3 is TGCGCCAGCAGCTTGGGGGCTAGCGGGTCCAATGAGCAGTTCTTG.

This chain links TRBV5-1 with TRBJ2-7; 13 positions match TRBD2. The CDR3 consists of 16 residues. V trimming: 0 bases; J trimming: 7 bases; junction bases outside the gene matches: 7. CDR1 and CDR2 from the germline V gene are SGHRS and YFSETQ. CDR3 amino acids: CASSLGGLAGVEEQYF. For the CDR3, the DNA is TGCGCCAGCAGCTTGGGAGGACTAGCGGGAGTAGAAGAGCAGTACTTC. The variable domain in full, with the rest retrieved from reference TRBV5-1 and TRBJ2-7, is KAGVTQTPRYLIKTRGQQVTLSCSPISGHRSVSWYQQTPGQGLQFLFEYFSETQRNKGNFPGRFSGRQFSNSRSEMNVSTLELGDSALYLCASSLGGLAGVEEQYFGPGTRLTVT.

Only a few counts were recorded for this clonotype. The chain carries TRBV7-9 and TRBJ1-1; no clear D. The CDR3 runs 14 residues. Deletions cut 6 bases from V and 0 bases from J, with 11 bases between. The germline gives CDR1 SEHNR, CDR2 FQNEAQ (reference sequence). The CDR3 bases are TGTGCCAGCAGAGGTGATGGGATGAACACTGAAGCTTTCTTT. It is translated as CASRGDGMNTEAFF.

The V and J genes are TRBV20-1 and TRBJ2-1; TRBD2 aligns across 8 bases. CDR3 length: 14 amino acids. Germline CDR1 is DFQATT and CDR2 is SNEGSKA (reference sequence). V lost 2 bases and J lost 6; bases outside the gene matches: 6. The DNA for the CDR3 is TGCAGTGCTAGAAAGCGGGGGCCGGGCAATGAGCAGTTCTTC. This codes for CSARKRGPGNEQFF.

This chain uses TRBV27 with TRBJ2-1; possible D gene TRBD1, 6 bases. Between the trimmed V and J ends, which lost 1 base and 5 bases, there was a span of 9 bases. In germline, CDR1 is MNHEY, CDR2 SMNVEV (reference sequence). This CDR3 region has 14 residues. The CDR3 DNA sequence: TGTGCCAGCAGTTTATTGCCAGGGGACAATGAGCAGTTCTTC. Amino acids: CASSLLPGDNEQFF.

This clonotype was detected only a few times. J is TRBJ2-4 and V is TRBV5-5; D might be TRBD1 (6 bases). Trimming took off 4 bases at V and 3 bases at J, with 14 bases between the two ends. The CDR3 is made up of 15 amino acids. Germline lookup yields CDR1 SGHKS and CDR2 YYEKEE (reference sequence). The CDR3 protein is CASSRPSDSKNIQYF. The CDR3 bases are TGTGCCAGCAGCCGGCCTTCGGACAGCAAAAACATTCAGTACTTC.

Only a few counts were recorded for this clonotype. The rearrangement uses TRBV28 and TRBJ1-5; 8 bases line up with TRBD1. Germline V lookup: CDR1 MDHEN, CDR2 SYDVKM. The CDR3 contains 16 residues. Trimming at V came to 8 bases and at J to 4 bases, leaving 13 bases not matched to a gene. The CDR3 protein is CASHRAGQGQNQPQHF. CDR3 nucleotides: TGTGCCAGCCACCGGGCCGGACAGGGACAGAATCAGCCCCAGCATTTT.

This clonotype was observed a handful of times. The chain uses TRBV6-1 and TRBJ1-2, with 12 bases fitting TRBD1. V shed 2 bases, J shed 7 bases, and the junction held 2 bases outside the gene matches. Germline V gene data show CDR1 as MNHNS and CDR2 as SASEGT. The CDR3 is 14 residues long. The CDR3 here is CASSERDRGLGYTF. CDR3 nucleotide sequence: TGTGCCAGCAGTGAACGGGACAGGGGGCTTGGCTACACCTTC.

This chain uses TRBV12-3 or TRBV12-4 with TRBJ2-1, with 8 bases lining up with TRBD1. The J segment lost 7 bases and the V segment lost 1 base, leaving 6 bases of the junction unmatched. The CDR3 spans 15 residues. CDR3 bases: TGTGCCAGCAGTTTAGAGGGCCAGGGGGCAAATGAGCAGTTCTTC. It is translated as CASSLEGQGANEQFF.

This clonotype appeared many times. The junction departs from germline at one end; a sequencing error may be responsible. The chain couples TRBV7-7 to TRBJ2-3, with D possibly matching TRBD1 (6 bases). Looked up from germline, CDR1 is SSHAT and CDR2 is FNYEAQ (reference sequence). The CDR3 runs 13 residues. The CDR3 nucleotides read TGTGCTAGCAGTTCAACAGGGAGAGATACGCAGTATTTT. It translates to CASSSTGRDTQYF.

This clonotype was seen many times. The J gene is TRBJ1-4, the V gene TRBV28, with 8 bases identical to TRBD1. Trimming took 6 bases from V and 7 from J; bases not matched to a gene: 4. From germline, CDR1 is MDHEN and CDR2 SYDVKM. The CDR3 length is 13 residues. As DNA, the CDR3 is TGTGCCAGCAGGGACAGGGAAGTTGAAAAACTGTTTTTT. Translation: CASRDREVEKLFF. The full variable domain, its missing parts supplied by reference TRBV28 and TRBJ1-4, is DVKVTQSSRYLVKRTGEKVFLECVQDMDHENMFWYRQDPGLGLRLIYFSYDVKMKEKGDIPEGYSVSREKKERFSLILESASTNQTSMYLCASRDREVEKLFFGSGTQLSVL.

The chain uses TRBV11-2 and TRBJ1-1; 7 positions match TRBD1. The CDR3 covers 15 residues. V was pared by 0 bases and J by 5 bases, with 6 bases of the junction left unmatched. CDR1 is SGHAT, CDR2 FQNNGV, per germline. The CDR3 protein is CASSLETGFWTEAFF. The CDR3 nucleotides read TGTGCCAGCAGCTTAGAGACAGGGTTCTGGACTGAAGCTTTCTTT.

The rearrangement links TRBV10-2 to TRBJ2-7, with a tentative D call TRBD1 (5 bases). Germline values: CDR1 WSHSY, CDR2 SAAADI. Trimming took off 3 bases at V and 2 bases at J, with 17 bases between the two ends. The CDR3 has 16 amino acids. The CDR3 sequence: CASSDILSGSTYEQYF. CDR3 in DNA: TGCGCCAGCAGTGATATTCTATCAGGGTCGACCTACGAGCAGTACTTC.

This clonotype was observed a few times. The genes are TRBV4-2 and TRBJ2-4; TRBD1 might be the D (7 bases). The CDR3 extends over 16 amino acids. V was trimmed by 5 bases and J by 5 bases, leaving 19 bases between them. CDR1 LGHNA and CDR2 YNFKEQ come from the germline V gene. Here the CDR3 reads CASSSGGRGEENIQYF. The CDR3 DNA is TGTGCCAGCAGCTCAGGGGGGAGAGGGGAGGAAAACATTCAGTACTTC.

J is TRBJ1-1 and V is TRBV5-6, with D possibly matching TRBD1 (5 bases). The CDR3 is 17 amino acids. Between the trimmed V and J ends, which lost 4 bases and 5 bases, there was a span of 24 bases. Per the germline V gene, CDR1 is SGHDT and CDR2 is YYEEEE. The CDR3 sequence: CASSTRRSGGWDTEAFF. The CDR3 coding sequence is TGTGCCAGCAGCACCCGGAGGTCGGGGGGATGGGATACTGAAGCTTTCTTT. The full variable domain, with the rest looked up from reference TRBV5-6 and TRBJ1-1, is DAGVTQSPTHLIKTRGQQVTLRCSPKSGHDTVSWYQQALGQGPQFIFQYYEEEERQRGNFPDRFSGHQFPNYSSELNVNALLLGDSALYLCASSTRRSGGWDTEAFFGQGTRLTVV.

The chain carries TRBV4-3 and TRBJ1-6, with D unclear. V lost 0 bases and J 8 bases, leaving 8 bases between the germline ends. This CDR3 region has 14 residues. CDR1 LGHNA and CDR2 YSLEER come from the germline V gene. CDR3 in DNA: TGCGCCAGCAGCCAAGAGTCCGGGGATTCACCCCTCCACTTT. Translated, it gives CASSQESGDSPLHF.

This clonotype was seen a handful of times. The chain couples TRBV5-1 to TRBJ2-5; D remains unclear. Germline CDR1 SGHRS, CDR2 YFSETQ. The CDR3 runs to 14 residues. V dropped 0 bases and J dropped 1 base, with 7 bases sitting between them. In nucleotides, the CDR3 is TGCGCCAGCAGCTTGGAGAGGACCCAAGAGACCCAGTACTTC. It yields the protein CASSLERTQETQYF.

The rearrangement links TRBV25-1 to TRBJ1-2, with TRBD1 as a possible D gene (6 bases). Germline V gene sequence: CDR1 MGHDK, CDR2 SYGVNS. Deletions cut 3 bases from V and 2 bases from J, with 19 bases between. This CDR3 region has 17 residues. CDR3 DNA sequence: TGTGCCAGCAGTGATGTTCCGGGGGGCAAAGGAAACTATGGCTACACCTTC. Translation: CASSDVPGGKGNYGYTF.

The table lists this clonotype with a few counts. The chain carries TRBV20-1 and TRBJ1-1, with a weak D call TRBD1 (5 bases). CDR1 is DFQATT, CDR2 SNEGSKA, per germline (reference sequence). V lost 0 bases to trimming and J lost 1 base, with 15 bases between them. This CDR3 is 16 amino acids long. The CDR3 DNA reads TGCAGTGCTAGAGATCACGGGGCGTTAGGGAACACTGAAGCTTTCTTT. It codes for CSARDHGALGNTEAFF.

This chain uses TRBV7-2 with TRBJ2-3, with TRBD2 identical over 8 bases. CDR1 and CDR2 (germline): SGHTA, FQGNSA. The ends lost 5 bases at V and 4 bases at J; junction bases unmatched: 11. The CDR3 is 16 amino acids. The CDR3 protein is CASSRTSGGLADTQYF. CDR3 nucleotide sequence: TGTGCCAGCAGCCGTACTAGCGGAGGATTGGCAGATACGCAGTATTTT. The full variable domain, in which reference TRBV7-2 and TRBJ2-3 provide the parts outside the CDR3, is GAGVSQSPSNKVTEKGKDVELRCDPISGHTALYWYRQSLGQGLEFLIYFQGNSAPDKSGLPSDRFSAERTGGSVSTLTIQRTQQEDSAVYLCASSRTSGGLADTQYFGPGTRLTVL.